This TCR beta chain was identified during a study of PD-1 blockade in mismatch repair-deficient tumors. The repertoire was sequenced with immunoSEQ multiplex PCR; TCRdb's copy has only in-frame clones and lacks some. Of roughly 70,000 clones in the sample, 78% were seen once. Trimming removed 3 bases from V and 0 bases from J; junction bases left unmatched: 4. Germline V gene sequence: CDR1 KGHSH, CDR2 LQKENI. The CDR3 is 15 residues long. The sample here was peripheral blood, taken 2 weeks after starting pembrolizumab. This receptor was taken from an adult with mismatch repair-deficient cancer. The chain recombines TRBV18 with TRBJ1-2; 7 bases agree with TRBD1. CDR3 loop: CASSPGQEPNYGYTF. The CDR3 DNA reads TGTGCCAGCTCACCCGGACAGGAACCTAACTATGGCTACACCTTC.